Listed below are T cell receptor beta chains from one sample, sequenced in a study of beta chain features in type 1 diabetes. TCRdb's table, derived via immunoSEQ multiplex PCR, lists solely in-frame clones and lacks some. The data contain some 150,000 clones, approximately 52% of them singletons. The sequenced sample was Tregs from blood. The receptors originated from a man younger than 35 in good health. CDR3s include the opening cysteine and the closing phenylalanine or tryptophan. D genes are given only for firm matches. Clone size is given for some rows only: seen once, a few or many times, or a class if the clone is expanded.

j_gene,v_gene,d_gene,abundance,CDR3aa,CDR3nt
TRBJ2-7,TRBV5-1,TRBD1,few,CASSSGTASYEQYF,TGCGCCAGCAGCTCCGGGACAGCCTCCTACGAGCAGTACTTC
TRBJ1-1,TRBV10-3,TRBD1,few,CAISRQGGTEAFF,TGTGCCATCAGCCGACAGGGAGGTACTGAAGCTTTCTTT
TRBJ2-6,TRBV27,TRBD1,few,CASSRLTGEGANVLTF,TGTGCCAGCAGTCGACTTACAGGGGAAGGGGCCAACGTCCTGACTTTC
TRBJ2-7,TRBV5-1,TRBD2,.,CASSMGLAGPTVPYEQYF,TGCGCCAGCAGCATGGGACTAGCGGGACCTACTGTTCCCTACGAGCAGTACTTC
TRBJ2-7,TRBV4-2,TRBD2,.,CASSQDRTSGSGSYEQYF,TGTGCCAGCAGCCAAGATCGGACTAGCGGGAGTGGCTCCTACGAGCAGTACTTC
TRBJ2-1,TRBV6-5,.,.,CASSSNSRGEQFF,TGTGCCAGCAGTTCCAATAGCCGGGGAGAGCAGTTCTTC
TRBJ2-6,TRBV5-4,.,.,CASIRGPQGFGANVLTF,TGCGCCAGCATCCGCGGGCCCCAGGGGTTTGGGGCCAACGTCCTGACTTTC
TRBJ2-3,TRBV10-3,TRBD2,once,CAISGAGGGNADTQYF,TGTGCCATCAGTGGGGCGGGGGGCGGAAATGCAGATACGCAGTATTTT
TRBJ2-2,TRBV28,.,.,CASSFSSSELFF,TGTGCCAGCAGTTTTTCGAGTTCGGAGCTGTTTTTT
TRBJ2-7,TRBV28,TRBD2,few,CASSFGGEPSYEQYF,TGTGCCAGCAGTTTTGGGGGGGAACCCTCCTACGAGCAGTACTTC
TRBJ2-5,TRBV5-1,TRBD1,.,CASSQRQGQETQYF,TGCGCCAGCAGCCAGAGACAGGGACAAGAGACCCAGTACTTC
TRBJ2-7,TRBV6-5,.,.,CASSYRGIPTYEQYF,TGTGCCAGCAGTTACAGGGGGATTCCAACCTACGAGCAGTACTTC
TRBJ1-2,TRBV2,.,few,CASREDGYGYTF,TGTGCCAGCAGGGAGGACGGGTATGGCTACACCTTC
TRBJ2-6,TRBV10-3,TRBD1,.,CAIRNGQGAPGANVLTF,TGTGCCATCAGAAATGGACAGGGGGCCCCTGGGGCCAACGTCCTGACTTTC
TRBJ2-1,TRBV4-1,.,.,CASTSDLFSYNEQFF,TGCGCCAGCACCTCGGACTTATTCTCCTACAATGAGCAGTTCTTC
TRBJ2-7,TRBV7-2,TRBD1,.,CASSLAGRGQYEQYF,TGTGCCAGCAGCTTAGCGGGCAGGGGGCAGTACGAGCAGTACTTC
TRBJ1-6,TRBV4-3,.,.,CASSQESLNSPLHF,TGCGCCAGCAGCCAAGAGAGTTTGAATTCACCCCTCCACTTT
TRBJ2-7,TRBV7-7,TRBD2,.,CASSLQAGGAYEQYF,TGTGCCAGCAGCTTACAAGCGGGGGGGGCCTACGAGCAGTACTTC
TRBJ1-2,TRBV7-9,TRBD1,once,CASSGDSNYGYTF,TGTGCCAGCAGTGGGGACAGCAACTATGGCTACACCTTC
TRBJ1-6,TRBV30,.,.,CAWVLDRQNSPLHF,TGTGCCTGGGTACTGGACAGACAAAATTCACCCCTCCACTTT
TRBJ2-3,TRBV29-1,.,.,CSVEAGIRLNTQYF,TGCAGCGTTGAGGCGGGGATTCGATTAAATACGCAGTATTTT
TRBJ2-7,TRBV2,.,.,CASSDTYEQYF,TGTGCCAGCAGTGATACCTACGAGCAGTACTTC
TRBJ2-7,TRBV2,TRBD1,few,CASTRTGGRSYEQYF,TGTGCCAGCACCAGGACAGGGGGCAGGTCCTACGAGCAGTACTTC
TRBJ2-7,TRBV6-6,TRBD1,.,CASSSGQGVTHEQYF,TGTGCCAGCAGTTCCGGACAGGGGGTAACCCACGAGCAGTACTTC
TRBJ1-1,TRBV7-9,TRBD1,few,CASTPLDRMNTEAFF,TGTGCCAGCACCCCCTTGGACAGGATGAACACTGAAGCTTTCTTT
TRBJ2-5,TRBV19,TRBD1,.,CASSMGYRGETQYF,TGTGCCAGTAGTATGGGGTACAGGGGAGAGACCCAGTACTTC
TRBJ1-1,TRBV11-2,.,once,CASSLVSGRPEAFF,TGTGCCAGCAGCTTAGTGTCAGGGAGGCCTGAAGCTTTCTTT
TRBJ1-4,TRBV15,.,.,CATSREQAGEKLFF,TGTGCCACCAGCAGAGAACAGGCGGGAGAAAAACTGTTTTTT
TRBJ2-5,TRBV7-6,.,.,CASSQTVQETQYF,TGTGCCAGCAGCCAGACAGTCCAAGAGACCCAGTACTTC
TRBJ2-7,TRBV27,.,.,CASSQLRTIAYEQYF,TGTGCCAGCAGCCAACTGCGGACTATCGCCTACGAGCAGTACTTC
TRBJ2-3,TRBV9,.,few,CASSVADEETDTQYF,TGTGCCAGCAGCGTAGCGGATGAGGAAACAGATACGCAGTATTTT
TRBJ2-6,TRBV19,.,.,CASSSAWASAYSGANVLTF,TGTGCCAGTAGTAGCGCTTGGGCTAGCGCCTACTCTGGGGCCAACGTCCTGACTTTC
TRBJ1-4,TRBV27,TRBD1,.,CASSFGTGEKLFF,TGTGCCAGCAGTTTCGGGACAGGCGAAAAACTGTTTTTT
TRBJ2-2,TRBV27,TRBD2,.,CASSLSRGGRAAGELFF,TGTGCCAGCAGTTTATCGCGGGGCGGGAGGGCCGCCGGGGAGCTGTTTTTT
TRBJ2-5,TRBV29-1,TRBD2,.,CSAAGGGETQYF,TGCAGCGCCGCGGGGGGAGGGGAGACCCAGTACTTC
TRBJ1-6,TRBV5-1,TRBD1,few,CASSTMTGHNSPLHF,TGCGCCAGCAGCACAATGACAGGGCATAATTCACCCCTCCACTTT
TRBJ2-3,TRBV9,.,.,CASSVGGRLNTDTQYF,TGTGCCAGCAGCGTAGGTGGCAGGCTAAACACAGATACGCAGTATTTT
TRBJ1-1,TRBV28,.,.,CASISTSGEAFF,TGTGCCAGCATCTCAACCTCCGGTGAAGCTTTCTTT
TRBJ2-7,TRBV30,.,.,CAWSVIGTQQGRLPYEQYF,TGTGCCTGGAGTGTAATCGGAACGCAACAGGGAAGACTCCCCTACGAGCAGTACTTC
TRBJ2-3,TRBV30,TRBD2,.,CAWSEGLADTQYF,TGTGCCTGGAGTGAGGGACTAGCAGATACGCAGTATTTT
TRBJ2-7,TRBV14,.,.,CASRKNQGGEQYF,TGTGCCAGCCGGAAAAATCAGGGAGGCGAGCAGTACTTC
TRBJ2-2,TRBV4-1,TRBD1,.,CASSLGQGVSTGELFF,TGCGCCAGCAGCCTGGGACAGGGGGTTAGCACCGGGGAGCTGTTTTTT
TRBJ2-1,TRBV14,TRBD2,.,CASRRTSGSRLGEQFF,TGTGCCAGCAGACGGACTAGCGGGAGTAGGTTGGGTGAGCAGTTCTTC
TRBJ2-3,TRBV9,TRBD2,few,CASSVGLAGEGTQYF,TGTGCCAGCAGCGTCGGGCTAGCGGGAGAGGGTACGCAGTATTTT
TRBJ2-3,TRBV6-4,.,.,CASSAEDTDTQYF,TGTGCCAGCAGTGCCGAGGATACAGATACGCAGTATTTT
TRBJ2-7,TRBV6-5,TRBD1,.,CASSYRDRGHEQYF,TGTGCCAGCAGTTACCGGGACAGGGGGCACGAGCAGTACTTC
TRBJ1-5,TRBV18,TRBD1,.,CASSTGVGQPQHF,TGTGCCAGCTCAACAGGGGTCGGTCAGCCCCAGCATTTT
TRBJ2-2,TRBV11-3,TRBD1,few,CASSFRDSPTGELFF,TGTGCCAGCAGCTTCCGGGACAGCCCCACCGGGGAGCTGTTTTTT
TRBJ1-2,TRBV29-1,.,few,CSVEGGQSHYGYTF,TGCAGCGTTGAAGGGGGACAAAGCCACTATGGCTACACCTTC